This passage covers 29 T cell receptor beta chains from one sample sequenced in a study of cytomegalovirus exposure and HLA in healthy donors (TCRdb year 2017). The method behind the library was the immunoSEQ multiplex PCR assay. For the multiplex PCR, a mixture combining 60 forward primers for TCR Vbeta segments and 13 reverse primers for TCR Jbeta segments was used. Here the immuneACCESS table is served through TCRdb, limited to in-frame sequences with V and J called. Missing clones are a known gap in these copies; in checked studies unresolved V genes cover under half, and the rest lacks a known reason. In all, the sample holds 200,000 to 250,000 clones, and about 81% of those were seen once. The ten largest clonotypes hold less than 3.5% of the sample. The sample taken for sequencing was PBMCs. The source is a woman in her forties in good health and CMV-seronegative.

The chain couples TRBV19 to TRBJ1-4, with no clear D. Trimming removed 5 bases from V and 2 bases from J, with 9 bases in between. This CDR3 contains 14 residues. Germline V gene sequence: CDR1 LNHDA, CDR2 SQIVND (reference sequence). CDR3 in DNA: TGTGCCAGTAGTTCAACCGGGACTAATGAAAAACTGTTTTTT. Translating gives CASSSTGTNEKLFF.

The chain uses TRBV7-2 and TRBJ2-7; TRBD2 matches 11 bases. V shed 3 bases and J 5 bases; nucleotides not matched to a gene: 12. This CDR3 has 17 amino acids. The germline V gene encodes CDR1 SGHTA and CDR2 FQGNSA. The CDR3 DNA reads TGTGCCAGCAGCTTCACCGGGACTAGCGGTACCCCCAACGAGCAGTACTTC. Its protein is CASSFTGTSGTPNEQYF.

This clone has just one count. CDR3 sequence (DNA): TGTGCCAGCAGCACGGGACTAGCGGGAGGCGATGAGCAGTTCTTC. It yields the protein CASSTGLAGGDEQFF. The chain employs TRBV9 and TRBJ2-1; 15 bases are a match to TRBD2. The CDR3 has 15 amino acids. CDR1 and CDR2 (germline): SGDLS, YYNGEE. Unmatched junction bases numbered 4, after V lost 4 bases and J lost 8 bases.

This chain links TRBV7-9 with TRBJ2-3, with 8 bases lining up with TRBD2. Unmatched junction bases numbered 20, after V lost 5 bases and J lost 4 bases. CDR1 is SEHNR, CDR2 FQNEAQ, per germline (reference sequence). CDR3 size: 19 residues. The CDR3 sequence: CASSPYYFSGTEDPDTQYF. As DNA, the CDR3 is TGTGCCAGCAGCCCCTATTATTTTAGCGGGACCGAAGACCCAGATACGCAGTATTTT.

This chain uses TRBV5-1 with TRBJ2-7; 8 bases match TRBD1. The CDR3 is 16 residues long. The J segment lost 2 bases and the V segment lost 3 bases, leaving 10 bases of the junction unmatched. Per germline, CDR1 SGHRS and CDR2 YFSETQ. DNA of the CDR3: TGCGCCAGCAGCTGGGACAGGAACCAACTTACCTACGAGCAGTACTTC. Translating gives CASSWDRNQLTYEQYF.

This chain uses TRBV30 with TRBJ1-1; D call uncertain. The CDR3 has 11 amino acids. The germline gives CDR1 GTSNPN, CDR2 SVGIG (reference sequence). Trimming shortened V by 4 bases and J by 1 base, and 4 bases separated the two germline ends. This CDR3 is CAWIRNTEAFF. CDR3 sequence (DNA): TGTGCCTGGATCCGGAACACTGAAGCTTTCTTT.

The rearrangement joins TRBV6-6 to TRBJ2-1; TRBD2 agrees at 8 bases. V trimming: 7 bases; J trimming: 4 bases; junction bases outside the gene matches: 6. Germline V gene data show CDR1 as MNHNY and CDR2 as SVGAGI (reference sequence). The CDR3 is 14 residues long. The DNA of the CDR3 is TGTGCCAGCACGGCGGGAGGTACGTACAATGAGCAGTTCTTC. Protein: CASTAGGTYNEQFF.

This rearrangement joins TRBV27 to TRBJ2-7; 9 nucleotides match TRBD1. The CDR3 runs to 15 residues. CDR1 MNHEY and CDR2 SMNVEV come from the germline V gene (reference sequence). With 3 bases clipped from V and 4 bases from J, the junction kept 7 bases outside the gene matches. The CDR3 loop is CASSFRPGQGYEQYF. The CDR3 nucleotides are TGTGCCAGCAGTTTTCGACCGGGACAGGGATACGAGCAGTACTTC.

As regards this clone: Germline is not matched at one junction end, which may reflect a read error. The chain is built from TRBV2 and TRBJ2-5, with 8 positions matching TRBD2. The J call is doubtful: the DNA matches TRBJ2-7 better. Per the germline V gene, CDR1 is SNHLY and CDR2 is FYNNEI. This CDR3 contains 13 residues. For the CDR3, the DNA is TGTGCCAGCAGTAAAGCGGGAGATACCGAGCAGTACTTC. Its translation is CASSKAGDTEQYF.

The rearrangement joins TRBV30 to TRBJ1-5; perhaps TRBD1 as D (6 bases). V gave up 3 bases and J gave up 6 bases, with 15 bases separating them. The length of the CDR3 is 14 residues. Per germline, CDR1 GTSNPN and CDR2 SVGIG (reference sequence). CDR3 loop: CAWSKLMGAQPQHF. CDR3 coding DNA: TGTGCCTGGAGCAAGTTGATGGGGGCTCAGCCCCAGCATTTT.

Here the CDR3 reads CASRRLNQPQHF. CDR3 DNA sequence: TGTGCCAGCAGGCGACTCAATCAGCCCCAGCATTTT. The J gene is TRBJ1-5, the V gene TRBV27; D ambiguous. The length of the CDR3 is 12 residues. With 6 bases removed from V and 3 bases from J, the gap between germline ends came to 6 bases. Germline CDR1 and CDR2: MNHEY and SMNVEV (reference sequence).

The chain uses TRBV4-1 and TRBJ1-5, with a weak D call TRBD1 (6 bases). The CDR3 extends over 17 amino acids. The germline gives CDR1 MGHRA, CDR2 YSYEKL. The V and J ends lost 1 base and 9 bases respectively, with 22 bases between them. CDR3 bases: TGCGCCAGCAGCCAAGGGATACAGGGCCCGGCCCACGCGCCCCAGCATTTT. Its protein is CASSQGIQGPAHAPQHF.

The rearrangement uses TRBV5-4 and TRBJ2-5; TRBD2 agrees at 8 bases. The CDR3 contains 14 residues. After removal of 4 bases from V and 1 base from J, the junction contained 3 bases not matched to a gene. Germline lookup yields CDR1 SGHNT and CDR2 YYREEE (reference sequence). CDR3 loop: CASSVTSGQETQYF. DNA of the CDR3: TGTGCCAGCAGCGTTACTAGCGGCCAAGAGACCCAGTACTTC.

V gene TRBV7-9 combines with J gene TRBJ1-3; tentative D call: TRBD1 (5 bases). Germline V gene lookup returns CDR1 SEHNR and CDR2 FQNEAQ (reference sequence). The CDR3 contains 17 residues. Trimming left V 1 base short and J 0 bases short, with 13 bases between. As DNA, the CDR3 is TGTGCCAGCAGCTTAGGGTCCGGGGGTAGCTCTGGAAACACCATATATTTT. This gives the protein CASSLGSGGSSGNTIYF.

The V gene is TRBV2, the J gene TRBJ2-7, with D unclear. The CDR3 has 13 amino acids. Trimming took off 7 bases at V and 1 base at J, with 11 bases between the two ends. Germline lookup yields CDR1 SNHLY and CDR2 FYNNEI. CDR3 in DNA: TGTGCCAGCAATGTCGCGATATCCTACGAGCAGTACTTC. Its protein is CASNVAISYEQYF.

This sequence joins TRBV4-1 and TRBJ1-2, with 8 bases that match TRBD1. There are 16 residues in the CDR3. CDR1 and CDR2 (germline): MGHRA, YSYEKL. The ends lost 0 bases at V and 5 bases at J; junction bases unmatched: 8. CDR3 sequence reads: CASSQDTGGLRYGYTF. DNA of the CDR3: TGCGCCAGCAGCCAAGATACAGGGGGTTTGCGGTATGGCTACACCTTC.

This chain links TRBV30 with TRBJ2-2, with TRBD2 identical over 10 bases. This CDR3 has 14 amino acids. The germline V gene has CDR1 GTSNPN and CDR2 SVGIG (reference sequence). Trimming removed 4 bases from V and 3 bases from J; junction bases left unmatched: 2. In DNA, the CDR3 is TGTGCCTGGACGGGACTAGCGTACACCGGGGAGCTGTTTTTT. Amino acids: CAWTGLAYTGELFF.

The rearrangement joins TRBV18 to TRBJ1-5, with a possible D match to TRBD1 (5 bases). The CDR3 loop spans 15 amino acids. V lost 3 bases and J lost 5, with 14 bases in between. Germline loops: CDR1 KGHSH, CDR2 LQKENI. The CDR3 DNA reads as TGTGCCAGCTCACCTGGAGGGGCTATCGATCAGCCCCAGCATTTT. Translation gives CASSPGGAIDQPQHF.

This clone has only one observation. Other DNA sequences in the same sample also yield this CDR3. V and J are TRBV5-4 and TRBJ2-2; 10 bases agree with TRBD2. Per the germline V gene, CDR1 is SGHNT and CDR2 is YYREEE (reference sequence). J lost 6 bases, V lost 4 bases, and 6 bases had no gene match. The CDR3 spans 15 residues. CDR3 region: CASSPAGGPSGELFF. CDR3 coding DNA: TGTGCCAGCAGCCCAGCGGGAGGGCCATCCGGGGAGCTGTTTTTT.

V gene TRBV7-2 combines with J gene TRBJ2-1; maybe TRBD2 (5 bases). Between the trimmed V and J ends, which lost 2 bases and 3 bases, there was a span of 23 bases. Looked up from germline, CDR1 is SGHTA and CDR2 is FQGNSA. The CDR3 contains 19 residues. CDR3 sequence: CASSLSPSDFISFYNEQFF. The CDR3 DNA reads TGTGCCAGCAGCTTATCCCCTTCGGACTTCATTTCGTTCTACAATGAGCAGTTCTTC.

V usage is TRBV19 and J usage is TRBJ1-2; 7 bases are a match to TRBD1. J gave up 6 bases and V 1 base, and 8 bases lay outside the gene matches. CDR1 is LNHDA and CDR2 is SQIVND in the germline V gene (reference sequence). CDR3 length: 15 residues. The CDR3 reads CASSIVGTVGNGYTF. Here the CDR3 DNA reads TGTGCCAGTAGTATAGTCGGGACAGTAGGAAATGGCTACACCTTC.

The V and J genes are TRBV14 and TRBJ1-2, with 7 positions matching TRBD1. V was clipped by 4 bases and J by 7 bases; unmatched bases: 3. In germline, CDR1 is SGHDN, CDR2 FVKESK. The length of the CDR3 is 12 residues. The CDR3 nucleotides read TGTGCCAGCAGCCGCCAGGGGGTTGGCTACACCTTC. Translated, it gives CASSRQGVGYTF.

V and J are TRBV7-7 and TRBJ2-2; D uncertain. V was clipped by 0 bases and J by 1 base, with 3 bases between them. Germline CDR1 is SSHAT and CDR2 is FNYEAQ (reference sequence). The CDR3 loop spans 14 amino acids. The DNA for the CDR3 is TGTGCCAGCAGCTTAGCCCAGAACACCGGGGAGCTGTTTTTT. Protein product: CASSLAQNTGELFF.

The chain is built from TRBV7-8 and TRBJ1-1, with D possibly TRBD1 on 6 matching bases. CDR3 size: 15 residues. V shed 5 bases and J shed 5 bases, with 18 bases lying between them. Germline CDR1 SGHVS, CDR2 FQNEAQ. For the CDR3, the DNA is TGTGCCAGCAGCCCGGAGGCAGGGGTTGTAACTGAAGCTTTCTTT. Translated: CASSPEAGVVTEAFF. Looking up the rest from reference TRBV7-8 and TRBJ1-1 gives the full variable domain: GAGVSQSPRYKVAKRGQDVALRCDPISGHVSLFWYQQALGQGPEFLTYFQNEAQLDKSGLPSDRFFAERPEGSVSTLKIQRTQQEDSAVYLCASSPEAGVVTEAFFGQGTRLTVV.

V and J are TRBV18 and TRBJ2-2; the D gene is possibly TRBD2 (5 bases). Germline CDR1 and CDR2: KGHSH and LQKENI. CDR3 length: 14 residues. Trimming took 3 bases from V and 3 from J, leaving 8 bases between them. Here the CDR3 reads CASSPLRDTGELFF. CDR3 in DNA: TGTGCCAGCTCACCTTTGAGGGACACCGGGGAGCTGTTTTTT. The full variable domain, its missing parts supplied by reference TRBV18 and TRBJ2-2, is NAGVMQNPRHLVRRRGQEARLRCSPMKGHSHVYWYRQLPEEGLKFMVYLQKENIIDESGMPKERFSAEFPKEGPSILRIQQVVRGDSAAYFCASSPLRDTGELFFGEGSRLTVL.

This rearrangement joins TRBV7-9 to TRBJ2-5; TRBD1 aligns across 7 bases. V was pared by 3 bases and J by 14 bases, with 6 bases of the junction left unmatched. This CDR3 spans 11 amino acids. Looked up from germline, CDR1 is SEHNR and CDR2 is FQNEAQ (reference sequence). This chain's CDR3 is CASSFRDSPYF. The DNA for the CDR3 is TGTGCCAGCAGCTTCCGGGACAGCCCATACTTC.

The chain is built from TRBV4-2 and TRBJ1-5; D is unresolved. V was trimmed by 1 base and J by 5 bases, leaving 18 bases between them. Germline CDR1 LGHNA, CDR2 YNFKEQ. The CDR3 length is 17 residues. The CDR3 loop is CASSQVPSEVGDQPQHF. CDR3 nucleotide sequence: TGTGCCAGCAGCCAAGTTCCTAGCGAAGTGGGCGATCAGCCCCAGCATTTT.

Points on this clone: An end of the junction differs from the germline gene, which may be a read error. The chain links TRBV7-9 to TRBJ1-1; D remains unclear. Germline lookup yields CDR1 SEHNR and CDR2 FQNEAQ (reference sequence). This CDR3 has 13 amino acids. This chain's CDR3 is CASSPGLNTEAFF. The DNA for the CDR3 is TGTGCCAGCAGCCCAGGATTGAATACTGAAGCTTTCTTT.

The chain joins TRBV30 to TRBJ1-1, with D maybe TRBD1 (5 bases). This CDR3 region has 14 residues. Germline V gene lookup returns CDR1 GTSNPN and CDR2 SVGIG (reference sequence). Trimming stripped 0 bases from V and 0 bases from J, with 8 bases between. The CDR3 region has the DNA TGTGCCTGGAGTGTAGGGGTGATGAACACTGAAGCTTTCTTT. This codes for CAWSVGVMNTEAFF.